The 8 T cell receptor beta chains below all came from one sample that was sequenced in a study of blood T cell repertoires in COVID-19. Using immunoSEQ multiplex PCR, the repertoire was profiled, and TCRdb retains in-frame clones only, with some absent. In the table there are about 380,000 clones, 81% of which are singletons. Sequencing was carried out using peripheral blood. Source of these receptors: a human donor with acute or convalescent COVID-19. The donor label of this sample is uncertain.

The chain links TRBV25-1 to TRBJ2-7; D is perhaps TRBD1 (8 bases). V was cut by 6 bases and J by 3 bases, with 18 bases left in between. Looked up from germline, CDR1 is MGHDK and CDR2 is SYGVNS. CDR3 length: 15 amino acids. The CDR3 loop is CASRGGGQAIYEQYF. The DNA of the CDR3 is TGTGCCAGCAGGGGCGGGGGACAGGCAATCTACGAGCAGTACTTC.

This chain joins TRBV15 and TRBJ1-5; D might be TRBD1 (6 bases). The germline V and J ends were trimmed by 2 bases and 6 bases, with 17 bases remaining between them. This CDR3 contains 16 residues. The germline V gene encodes CDR1 LNHNV and CDR2 YYDKDF (reference sequence). The CDR3 sequence is CATSRSRTVQAQPQHF. In nucleotides, the CDR3 is TGTGCCACCAGCAGATCCCGGACAGTACAGGCTCAGCCCCAGCATTTT.

This chain connects TRBV5-5 to TRBJ2-5; 10 positions agree with TRBD1. Trimming at V came to 5 bases and at J to 2 bases, leaving 9 bases not matched to a gene. Germline V CDR1 and CDR2: SGHKS, YYEKEE (reference sequence). This CDR3 has 16 residues. The CDR3 DNA is TGTGCCAGCAGTCAGCCGACAGGGGGCGGGCAAGAGACCCAGTACTTC. It is translated as CASSQPTGGGQETQYF.

The V and J genes are TRBV14 and TRBJ2-2; 7 bases agree with TRBD1. The J segment lost 1 base and the V segment lost 4 bases, leaving 12 bases of the junction unmatched. Germline V gene sequence: CDR1 SGHDN, CDR2 FVKESK. The CDR3 runs 18 residues. In nucleotides, the CDR3 is TGTGCCAGCAGCCGGGACAGAGCCCCATTCGGGAACACCGGGGAGCTGTTTTTT. Translating it yields CASSRDRAPFGNTGELFF.

CDR3 sequence: CASSVDRVGNTEAFF. CDR3 sequence (DNA): TGTGCCAGCTCAGTCGACAGGGTAGGAAACACTGAAGCTTTCTTT. The V gene is TRBV18, the J gene TRBJ1-1; TRBD1 agrees at 7 bases. The length of the CDR3 is 15 residues. The V segment lost 5 bases and the J segment 2 bases; nucleotides outside the gene matches: 8. The germline gives CDR1 KGHSH, CDR2 LQKENI.

This clone was picked up a small number of times. This chain uses TRBV14 with TRBJ1-2; 8 nucleotides agree with TRBD1. Germline V gene lookup returns CDR1 SGHDN and CDR2 FVKESK. CDR3 size: 15 residues. Trimming removed 1 base from V and 6 bases from J; junction bases left unmatched: 7. The CDR3 DNA sequence: TGTGCCAGCAGCCAAGTTGCAGGGGGCATCGATGGCTACACCTTC. This gives the protein CASSQVAGGIDGYTF.

To note about this clone: One end of the junction is discordant with germline, which a read error may explain. This sample also contains other DNA sequences that code for the same CDR3. The rearrangement links TRBV2 to TRBJ2-3; TRBD2 agrees at 9 bases. CDR3 size: 14 residues. CDR1 is SNHLY and CDR2 is FYNNEI in the germline V gene. The CDR3 DNA reads TGCGCCAGCGGGGGGTCACAACGCACAGATACGCAGTATTTT. Protein: CASGGSQRTDTQYF.

V is TRBV7-2 and J is TRBJ2-7; TRBD1 matches at 9 bases. After removal of 5 bases from V and 7 bases from J, the junction contained 6 bases not matched to a gene. Per the germline V gene, CDR1 is SGHTA and CDR2 is FQGNSA. This CDR3 is built from 13 residues. The CDR3 DNA follows: TGTGCCAGCAGCATGGACAGGGGTGAGGAGCAGTACTTC. Protein sequence: CASSMDRGEEQYF.